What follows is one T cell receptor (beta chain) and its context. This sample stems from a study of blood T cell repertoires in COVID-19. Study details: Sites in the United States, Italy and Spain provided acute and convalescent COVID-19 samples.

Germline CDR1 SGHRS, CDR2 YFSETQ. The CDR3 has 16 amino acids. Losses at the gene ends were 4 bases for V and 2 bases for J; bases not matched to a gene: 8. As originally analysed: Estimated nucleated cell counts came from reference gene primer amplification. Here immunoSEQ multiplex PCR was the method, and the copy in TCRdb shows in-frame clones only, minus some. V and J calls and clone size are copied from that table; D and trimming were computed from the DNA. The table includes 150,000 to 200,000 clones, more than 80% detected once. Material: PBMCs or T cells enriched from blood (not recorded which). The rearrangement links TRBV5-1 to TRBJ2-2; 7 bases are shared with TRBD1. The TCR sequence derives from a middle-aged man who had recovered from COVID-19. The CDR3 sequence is CASSLLGQKNTGELFF. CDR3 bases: TGCGCCAGCAGCCTTCTGGGACAGAAAAACACCGGGGAGCTGTTTTTT.